This T cell receptor (beta chain) was retrieved from a study of graft-versus-host responses after intestinal transplantation. The overall study: Anti-thymocyte globulin induction, then tacrolimus and steroids for about three years, went to all recipients. Broader study findings: Within the allografts of patients who had graft-donor T cell macrochimerism, graft-versus-host to host-versus-graft clonal ratios were high. Present in recipient marrow, GvH clones included some that appeared first in ileum or blood.

Comments on this clone: What it binds is not known.

The data were produced by immunoSEQ multiplex PCR, yet TCRdb's version contains in-frame clones alone and is incomplete. The sample includes 95,000 to 150,000 clones, around 93% seen only once; the top ten take roughly 0.11%. The receptor comes from a human donor who received an intestinal transplant. Here the sequenced sample was unstimulated CD4+ T cells sorted from spleen or lymph node cells, taken before intestinal transplant.

CDR3 nucleotides: TGTGCCAGCAGTGGCCCGGGGGACGAGCAGTACTTC. This codes for CASSGPGDEQYF. The chain couples TRBV28 to TRBJ2-7; D is perhaps TRBD2 (6 bases). CDR3 size: 12 residues. V gave up 5 bases and J gave up 5 bases, with 10 bases separating them. Germline CDR1 is MDHEN and CDR2 is SYDVKM.